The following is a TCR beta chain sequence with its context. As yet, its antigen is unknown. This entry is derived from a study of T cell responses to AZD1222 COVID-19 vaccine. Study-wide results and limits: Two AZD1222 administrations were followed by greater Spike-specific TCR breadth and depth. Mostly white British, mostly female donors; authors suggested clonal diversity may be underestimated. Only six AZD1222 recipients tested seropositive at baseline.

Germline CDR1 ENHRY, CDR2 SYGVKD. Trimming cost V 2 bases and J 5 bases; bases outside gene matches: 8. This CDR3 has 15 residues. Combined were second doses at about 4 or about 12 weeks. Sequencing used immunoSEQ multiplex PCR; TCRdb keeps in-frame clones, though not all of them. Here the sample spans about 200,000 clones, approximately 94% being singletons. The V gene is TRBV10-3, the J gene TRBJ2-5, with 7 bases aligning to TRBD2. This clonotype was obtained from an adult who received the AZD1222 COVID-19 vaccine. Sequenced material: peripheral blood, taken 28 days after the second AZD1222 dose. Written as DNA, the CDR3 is TGTGCCATCAGTGAGGTGACGGGGGGAGGTGAGACCCAGTACTTC. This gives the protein CAISEVTGGGETQYF.